Listed below are T cell receptor beta chains from one sample, sequenced in a study of cytomegalovirus exposure and HLA in healthy donors. The table came from immunoSEQ multiplex PCR; TCRdb's copy has only in-frame clones and leaves some out. The sample consists of roughly 180,000 clones, roughly 8.7% of them appearing once. Sample: PBMCs. The origin of the receptors is a woman in her twenties or thirties in good health and CMV-seropositive. Each CDR3 is given with its conserved first and last residue. The D gene is left open where the match is weak. The size field is filled for only some rows; it gives once, few, many or a size class.

D: -
J: TRBJ2-7
V: TRBV18
size: -
CDR3: CASSPPSAYEQYF
DNA: TGTGCCAGCTCACCACCCTCAGCCTACGAGCAGTACTTC

D: -
J: TRBJ1-3
V: TRBV2
size: few
CDR3: CASPSRQSGNTIYF
DNA: TGTGCCAGCCCTTCTAGGCAGTCTGGAAACACCATATATTTT

D: -
J: TRBJ2-5
V: TRBV15
size: -
CDR3: CATSRRGPQETQYF
DNA: TGTGCCACCAGCAGGAGAGGGCCCCAAGAGACCCAGTACTTC

D: -
J: TRBJ2-7
V: TRBV18
size: -
CDR3: CASSPPGLNYEQYF
DNA: TGTGCCAGCTCACCTCCGGGACTGAATTACGAGCAGTACTTC

D: -
J: TRBJ2-5
V: TRBV9
size: few
CDR3: CASSAPSGETQYF
DNA: TGTGCCAGCAGCGCTCCTTCGGGAGAGACCCAGTACTTC

D: TRBD1
J: TRBJ1-1
V: TRBV19
size: -
CDR3: CASSIARRGLINTEAFF
DNA: TGTGCCAGTAGTATAGCACGCAGGGGGCTTATCAACACTGAAGCTTTCTTT

D: TRBD1
J: TRBJ1-2
V: TRBV11-2
size: few
CDR3: CASSWVTGGGPYGYTF
DNA: TGTGCCAGCAGCTGGGTTACAGGGGGCGGCCCCTATGGCTACACCTTC

D: TRBD2
J: TRBJ2-1
V: TRBV11-2
size: -
CDR3: CASSFRKTSGTNEQFF
DNA: TGTGCCAGCAGCTTCCGGAAGACTAGCGGGACCAATGAGCAGTTCTTC

D: -
J: TRBJ1-2
V: TRBV18
size: -
CDR3: CASSPPSVTNYGYTF
DNA: TGTGCCAGCTCACCACCGAGTGTAACTAACTATGGCTACACCTTC

D: TRBD2
J: TRBJ2-1
V: TRBV12-5
size: few
CDR3: CASGWSLAGEMFF
DNA: TGTGCTAGTGGTTGGTCACTAGCGGGAGAAATGTTCTTC

D: -
J: TRBJ2-2
V: TRBV6-5
size: -
CDR3: CASSYSGLGGELFF
DNA: TGTGCCAGCAGTTACTCCGGGTTAGGCGGGGAGCTGTTTTTT

D: TRBD2
J: TRBJ2-7
V: TRBV4-2
size: few
CDR3: CASSLPEVSGNSYEQYF
DNA: TGTGCCAGCAGCCTCCCCGAAGTTAGCGGGAACTCCTACGAGCAGTACTTC

D: TRBD2
J: TRBJ2-1
V: TRBV11-2
size: few
CDR3: CASSRTSGSSYNEQFF
DNA: TGTGCCAGCAGCAGGACTAGCGGGTCCTCCTACAATGAGCAGTTCTTC

D: -
J: TRBJ2-3
V: TRBV5-1
size: -
CDR3: CASSLEGAPPSTDTQYF
DNA: TGCGCCAGCAGCTTGGAAGGGGCTCCCCCTAGCACAGATACGCAGTATTTT

D: TRBD1
J: TRBJ2-5
V: TRBV2
size: -
CDR3: CASSEGGTGEQETQYF
DNA: TGTGCCAGCAGTGAAGGCGGGACAGGGGAGCAAGAGACCCAGTACTTC

D: -
J: TRBJ1-1
V: TRBV18
size: few
CDR3: CASSQDSFMNTEAFF
DNA: TGTGCCAGCTCTCAGGACAGTTTCATGAACACTGAAGCTTTCTTT

D: TRBD1
J: TRBJ2-7
V: TRBV5-4
size: few
CDR3: CASSSGQVHEQYF
DNA: TGTGCCAGCAGCTCCGGACAGGTACACGAGCAGTACTTC

D: TRBD2
J: TRBJ2-1
V: TRBV5-6
size: -
CDR3: CASSLERGGTYNEQFF
DNA: TGTGCCAGCAGCCTGGAGCGGGGAGGGACCTACAATGAGCAGTTCTTC

D: -
J: TRBJ2-5
V: TRBV5-1
size: -
CDR3: CASSLGTDLTRETQYF
DNA: TGCGCCAGCAGCTTGGGGACAGACCTCACGAGAGAGACCCAGTACTTC

D: TRBD2
J: TRBJ2-7
V: TRBV29-1
size: -
CDR3: CSVEVSGGPSYEQYF
DNA: TGCAGCGTTGAAGTTAGCGGGGGGCCTTCCTACGAGCAGTACTTC

D: -
J: TRBJ1-2
V: TRBV5-6
size: few
CDR3: CASSFGAEHYGYTF
DNA: TGTGCCAGCAGTTTTGGGGCAGAACACTATGGCTACACCTTC

D: -
J: TRBJ2-7
V: TRBV11-2
size: few
CDR3: CASSLAAGRTSEQYF
DNA: TGTGCCAGCAGCTTAGCTGCGGGCCGGACGTCCGAGCAGTACTTC

D: TRBD1
J: TRBJ1-5
V: TRBV2
size: few
CDR3: CASSDLENRGRGSGNQPQHF
DNA: TGTGCCAGCAGTGACCTAGAGAACAGGGGGCGCGGGTCAGGCAATCAGCCCCAGCATTTT

D: TRBD1
J: TRBJ1-2
V: TRBV6-1
size: -
CDR3: CASSEAAGGDFGYTF
DNA: TGTGCCAGCAGTGAAGCGGCAGGGGGTGACTTTGGCTACACCTTC

D: TRBD1
J: TRBJ2-5
V: TRBV2
size: -
CDR3: CASSVLTGTETQYF
DNA: TGTGCCAGCAGTGTTTTGACAGGGACAGAGACCCAGTACTTC

D: TRBD2
J: TRBJ2-2
V: TRBV7-9
size: few
CDR3: CASTKRTSGTNTGELFF
DNA: TGTGCCAGCACCAAACGGACTAGCGGGACTAACACCGGGGAGCTGTTTTTT

D: -
J: TRBJ2-7
V: TRBV11-1
size: few
CDR3: CASSLAKGSPYEQYF
DNA: TGTGCCAGCAGCTTAGCGAAGGGGTCCCCCTACGAGCAGTACTTC

D: TRBD1
J: TRBJ1-3
V: TRBV5-4
size: few
CDR3: CASSPTGNGNTIYF
DNA: TGTGCCAGCAGCCCGACAGGGAATGGAAACACCATATATTTT

D: TRBD2
J: TRBJ2-1
V: TRBV6-6
size: -
CDR3: CASSYAGLAQNEQFF
DNA: TGTGCCAGCAGTTACGCCGGACTAGCGCAGAATGAGCAGTTCTTC

D: -
J: TRBJ1-2
V: TRBV7-9
size: -
CDR3: CASSLDTGQGTGYTF
DNA: TGTGCCAGCAGCTTAGACACGGGGCAGGGGACTGGCTACACCTTC

D: -
J: TRBJ2-2
V: TRBV7-3
size: -
CDR3: CATGLNTGELFF
DNA: TGTGCCACAGGACTAAACACCGGGGAGCTGTTTTTT

D: TRBD1
J: TRBJ2-7
V: TRBV27
size: -
CDR3: CASSLKGTGLPYEQYF
DNA: TGTGCCAGCAGTTTAAAGGGGACAGGGTTGCCCTACGAGCAGTACTTC

D: TRBD2
J: TRBJ2-7
V: TRBV4-2
size: few
CDR3: CASSQEGLVGEQYF
DNA: TGTGCCAGCAGCCAAGAGGGACTAGTGGGCGAGCAGTACTTC

D: TRBD1
J: TRBJ2-7
V: TRBV5-1
size: few
CDR3: CASSLGDRDGSYEQYF
DNA: TGCGCCAGCAGCTTGGGGGACAGGGACGGGTCCTACGAGCAGTACTTC

D: -
J: TRBJ1-3
V: TRBV30
size: few
CDR3: CAWATRSGNTIYF
DNA: TGTGCCTGGGCGACTCGCTCTGGAAACACCATATATTTT

D: -
J: TRBJ1-5
V: TRBV19
size: -
CDR3: CASSMVGRGSQPQHF
DNA: TGTGCCAGTAGTATGGTTGGGAGGGGTAGTCAGCCCCAGCATTTT

D: TRBD1
J: TRBJ2-5
V: TRBV5-8
size: -
CDR3: CASSLGQGAIQETQYF
DNA: TGTGCCAGCAGCTTGGGGCAGGGGGCTATCCAAGAGACCCAGTACTTC

D: -
J: TRBJ2-3
V: TRBV7-2
size: -
CDR3: CASSTRWQRSTDTQYF
DNA: TGTGCCAGCAGCACTAGATGGCAGAGGAGCACAGATACGCAGTATTTT

D: TRBD2
J: TRBJ2-7
V: TRBV15
size: few
CDR3: CATSRGGRPYEQYF
DNA: TGTGCCACCAGCAGAGGCGGGAGGCCCTACGAGCAGTACTTC

D: TRBD2
J: TRBJ2-1
V: TRBV18
size: -
CDR3: CASSPPSGASNEQFF
DNA: TGTGCCAGCTCACCACCTAGCGGGGCCTCCAATGAGCAGTTCTTC

D: -
J: TRBJ1-1
V: TRBV2
size: few
CDR3: CASSESTVSSEAFF
DNA: TGTGCCAGCAGTGAGTCGACAGTTTCTTCTGAAGCTTTCTTT

D: TRBD2
J: TRBJ2-7
V: TRBV7-2
size: -
CDR3: CASSLRTSGSYEQYF
DNA: TGTGCCAGCAGCTTAAGGACTAGCGGGTCCTACGAGCAGTACTTC

D: -
J: TRBJ2-3
V: TRBV27
size: few
CDR3: CASSLGDIGTDTQYF
DNA: TGTGCCAGCAGTTTGGGGGACATTGGCACAGATACGCAGTATTTT

D: -
J: TRBJ2-3
V: TRBV6-1
size: -
CDR3: CASIWSGSTDTQYF
DNA: TGTGCCAGCATATGGAGTGGAAGCACAGATACGCAGTATTTT

D: TRBD2
J: TRBJ2-3
V: TRBV11-3
size: -
CDR3: CASSPAGEDTQYF
DNA: TGTGCCAGCAGCCCAGCGGGAGAAGATACGCAGTATTTT

D: -
J: TRBJ2-7
V: TRBV7-8
size: -
CDR3: CASSLLFGMSYEQYF
DNA: TGTGCCAGCAGCTTATTGTTCGGGATGAGCTACGAGCAGTACTTC

D: TRBD2
J: TRBJ2-4
V: TRBV6-1
size: few
CDR3: CASSGYGTSGIAKNIQYF
DNA: TGTGCCAGCAGTGGGTACGGGACTAGCGGGATAGCCAAAAACATTCAGTACTTC

D: -
J: TRBJ2-5
V: TRBV5-1
size: -
CDR3: CASSFQGIQETQYF
DNA: TGCGCCAGCAGCTTTCAGGGTATCCAAGAGACCCAGTACTTC

D: -
J: TRBJ2-1
V: TRBV7-2
size: -
CDR3: CASSLDRSSYNEQFF
DNA: TGTGCCAGCAGCTTAGACAGGAGCTCCTACAATGAGCAGTTCTTC

D: -
J: TRBJ1-2
V: TRBV19
size: few
CDR3: CASNGQHYGYTF
DNA: TGTGCCAGTAACGGACAGCACTATGGCTACACCTTC

D: -
J: TRBJ1-4
V: TRBV27
size: few
CDR3: CASSLFQGEKLFF
DNA: TGTGCCAGCAGTTTATTCCAGGGGGAAAAACTGTTTTTT

D: -
J: TRBJ1-3
V: TRBV10-2
size: -
CDR3: CASSSRSSLSGNTIYF
DNA: TGCGCCAGCAGCTCCCGAAGTAGCCTCTCTGGAAACACCATATATTTT

D: TRBD1
J: TRBJ1-3
V: TRBV4-2
size: many
CDR3: CASSQGDRADTIYF
DNA: TGTGCCAGCAGCCAAGGGGACAGGGCTGACACCATATATTTT